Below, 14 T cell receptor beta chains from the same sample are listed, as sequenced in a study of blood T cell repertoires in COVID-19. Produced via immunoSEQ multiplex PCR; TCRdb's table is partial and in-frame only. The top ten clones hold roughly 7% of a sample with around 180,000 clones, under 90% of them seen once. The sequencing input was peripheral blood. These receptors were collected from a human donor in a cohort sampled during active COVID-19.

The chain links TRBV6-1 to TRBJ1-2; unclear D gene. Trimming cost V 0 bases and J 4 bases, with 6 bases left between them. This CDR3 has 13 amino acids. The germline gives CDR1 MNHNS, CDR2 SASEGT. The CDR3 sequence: CASSEAIAYGYTF. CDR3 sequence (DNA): TGTGCCAGCAGTGAAGCGATAGCCTATGGCTACACCTTC.

CDR3 protein: CSASGRGNYGYTF. The CDR3 bases are TGCAGTGCTAGTGGCCGGGGTAACTATGGCTACACCTTC. The chain links TRBV20-1 to TRBJ1-2; no reliable D call. Trimming took 3 bases from V and 1 from J, leaving 9 bases between them. The CDR3 is 13 residues long. Germline CDR1 reads DFQATT; CDR2 reads SNEGSKA (reference sequence).

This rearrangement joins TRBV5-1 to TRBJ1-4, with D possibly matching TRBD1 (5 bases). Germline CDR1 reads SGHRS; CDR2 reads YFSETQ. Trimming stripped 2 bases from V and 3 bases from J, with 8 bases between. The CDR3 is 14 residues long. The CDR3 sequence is CASSFDSSNEKLFF. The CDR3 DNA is TGCGCCAGCAGCTTCGACAGTTCTAATGAAAAACTGTTTTTT.

CDR3 in amino acids: CASSPHTGSSYNEQFF. In nucleotides, the CDR3 is TGTGCCAGTAGCCCCCACACGGGGAGCTCCTACAATGAGCAGTTCTTC. J is TRBJ2-1 and V is TRBV19; D might be TRBD2 (5 bases). Trimming cost V 6 bases and J 0 bases, with 15 bases left between them. CDR3 length: 16 residues. Germline V gives CDR1 LNHDA, CDR2 SQIVND (reference sequence).

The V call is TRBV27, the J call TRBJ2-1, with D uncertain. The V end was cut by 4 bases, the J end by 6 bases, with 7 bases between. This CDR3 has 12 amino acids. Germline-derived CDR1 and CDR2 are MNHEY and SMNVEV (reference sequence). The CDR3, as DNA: TGTGCCAGCAGTTCTCACAGCAATGAGCAGTTCTTC. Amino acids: CASSSHSNEQFF.

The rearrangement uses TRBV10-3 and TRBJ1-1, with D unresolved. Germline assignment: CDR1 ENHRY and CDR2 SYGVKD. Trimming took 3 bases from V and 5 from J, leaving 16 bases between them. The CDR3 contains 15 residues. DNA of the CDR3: TGTGCCATCAGTGACCAGACCTCGGGGAAGACTGAAGCTTTCTTT. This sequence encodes CAISDQTSGKTEAFF.

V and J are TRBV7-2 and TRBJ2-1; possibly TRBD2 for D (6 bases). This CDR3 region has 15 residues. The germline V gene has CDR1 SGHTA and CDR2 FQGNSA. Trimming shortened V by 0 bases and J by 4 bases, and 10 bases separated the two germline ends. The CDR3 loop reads CASSLAAGRYNEQFF. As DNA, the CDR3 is TGTGCCAGCAGCTTAGCGGCGGGGAGATACAATGAGCAGTTCTTC.

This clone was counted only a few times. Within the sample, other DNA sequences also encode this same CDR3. In nucleotides, the CDR3 is TGCGCCAGCAGCTTGGGCGTTAACACTGAAGCTTTCTTT. It yields the protein CASSLGVNTEAFF. The rearrangement links TRBV5-1 to TRBJ1-1; D gene unclear. The V gene's germline CDR1 is SGHRS and CDR2 YFSETQ. The CDR3 runs to 13 residues. Trimming took 0 bases from V and 2 from J, leaving 5 bases between them.

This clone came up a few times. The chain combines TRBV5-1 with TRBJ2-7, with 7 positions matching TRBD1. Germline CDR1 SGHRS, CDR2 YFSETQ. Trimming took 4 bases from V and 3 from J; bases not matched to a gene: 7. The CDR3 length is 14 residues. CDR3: CASSRSTGDYEQYF. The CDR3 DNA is TGCGCCAGCAGCCGATCTACAGGGGACTACGAGCAGTACTTC.

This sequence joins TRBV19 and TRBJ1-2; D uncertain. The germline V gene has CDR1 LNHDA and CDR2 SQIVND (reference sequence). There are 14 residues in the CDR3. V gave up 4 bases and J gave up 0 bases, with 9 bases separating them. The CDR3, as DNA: TGTGCCAGTAGTAGAGGCCCGACTAACTATGGCTACACCTTC. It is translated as CASSRGPTNYGYTF.

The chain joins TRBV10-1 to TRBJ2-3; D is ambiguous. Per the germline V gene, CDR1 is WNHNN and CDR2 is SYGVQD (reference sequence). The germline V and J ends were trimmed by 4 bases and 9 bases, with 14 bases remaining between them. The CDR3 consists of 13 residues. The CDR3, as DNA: TGCGCCAGCAGTGGTCTCTATGGTCGCACGCAGTATTTT. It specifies CASSGLYGRTQYF.

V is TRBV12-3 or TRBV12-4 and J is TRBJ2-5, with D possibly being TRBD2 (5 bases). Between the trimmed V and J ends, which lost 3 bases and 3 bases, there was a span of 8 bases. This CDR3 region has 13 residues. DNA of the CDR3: TGTGCCAGCAGTTTTTTTAGCGAAGAGACCCAGTACTTC. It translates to CASSFFSEETQYF.

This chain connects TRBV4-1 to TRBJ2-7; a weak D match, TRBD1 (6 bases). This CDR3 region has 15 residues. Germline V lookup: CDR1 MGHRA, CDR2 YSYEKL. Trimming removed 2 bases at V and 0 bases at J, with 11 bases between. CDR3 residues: CASSQRTESSYEQYF. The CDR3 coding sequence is TGCGCCAGCAGCCAAAGGACAGAGAGCTCCTACGAGCAGTACTTC.

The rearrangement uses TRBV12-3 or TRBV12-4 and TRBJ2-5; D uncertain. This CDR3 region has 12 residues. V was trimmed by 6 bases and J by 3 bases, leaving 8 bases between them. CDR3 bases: TGTGCCAGCAGCCGTACGGAAGAGACCCAGTACTTC. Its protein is CASSRTEETQYF.